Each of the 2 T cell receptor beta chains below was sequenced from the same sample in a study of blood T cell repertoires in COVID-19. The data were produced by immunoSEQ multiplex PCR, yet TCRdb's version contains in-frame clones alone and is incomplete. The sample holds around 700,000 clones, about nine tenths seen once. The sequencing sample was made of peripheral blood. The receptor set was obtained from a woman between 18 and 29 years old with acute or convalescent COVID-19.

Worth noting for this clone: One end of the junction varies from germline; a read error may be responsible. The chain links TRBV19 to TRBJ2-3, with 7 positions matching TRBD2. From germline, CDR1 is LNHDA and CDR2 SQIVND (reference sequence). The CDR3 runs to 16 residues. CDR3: CASSWGGTAGTDTQYF. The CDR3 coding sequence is TGTGCGAGTAGTTGGGGGGGAACAGCGGGCACAGATACGCAGTATTTT.

The CDR3 reads CASSLATAGNSPLHF. The DNA for the CDR3 is TGTGCCAGCAGCTTAGCCACAGCGGGGAATTCACCCCTCCACTTT. The genes are TRBV7-2 and TRBJ1-6; D call uncertain. Germline V gene sequence: CDR1 SGHTA, CDR2 FQGNSA. The V end was cut by 0 bases, the J end by 7 bases, with 10 bases between. The CDR3 has 15 residues.